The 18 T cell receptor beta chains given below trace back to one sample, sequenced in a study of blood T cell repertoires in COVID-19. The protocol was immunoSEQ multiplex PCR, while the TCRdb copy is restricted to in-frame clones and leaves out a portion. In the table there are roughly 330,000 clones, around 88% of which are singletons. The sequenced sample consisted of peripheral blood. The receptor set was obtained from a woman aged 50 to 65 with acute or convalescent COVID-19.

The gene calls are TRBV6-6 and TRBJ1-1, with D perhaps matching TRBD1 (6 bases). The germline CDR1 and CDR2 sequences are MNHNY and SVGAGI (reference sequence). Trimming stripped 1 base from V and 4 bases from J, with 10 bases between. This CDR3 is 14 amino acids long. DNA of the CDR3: TGTGCCAGCAGTTACTTCCAGGGGAGCACTGAAGCTTTCTTT. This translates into CASSYFQGSTEAFF.

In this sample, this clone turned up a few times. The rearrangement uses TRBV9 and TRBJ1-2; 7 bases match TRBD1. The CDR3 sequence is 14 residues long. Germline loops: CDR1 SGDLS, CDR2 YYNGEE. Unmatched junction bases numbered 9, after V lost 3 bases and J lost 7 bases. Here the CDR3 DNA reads TGTGCCAGCAGCGGCCCACAGGGGCGCGTTGGCTACACCTTC. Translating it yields CASSGPQGRVGYTF.

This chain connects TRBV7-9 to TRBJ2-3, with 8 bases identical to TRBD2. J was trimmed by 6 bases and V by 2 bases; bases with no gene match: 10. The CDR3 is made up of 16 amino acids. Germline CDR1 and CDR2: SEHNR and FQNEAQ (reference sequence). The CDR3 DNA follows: TGTGCCAGCAGCTTACTGCTCGGGAGGGCCGGGGATACGCAGTATTTT. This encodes CASSLLLGRAGDTQYF.

CDR3 nucleotide sequence: TGTGCCAGCAGCCCTACGGGTGGGGGCGCCTACAATGAGCAGTTCTTC. This encodes CASSPTGGGAYNEQFF. This chain uses TRBV3-1 (or the pseudogene TRBV3-2) with TRBJ2-1; D may be TRBD1 (6 bases). Germline V gene lookup returns CDR1 LGHDT and CDR2 YNNKEL (reference sequence). The V end was cut by 4 bases, the J end by 2 bases, with 15 bases between. This CDR3 is 16 amino acids long.

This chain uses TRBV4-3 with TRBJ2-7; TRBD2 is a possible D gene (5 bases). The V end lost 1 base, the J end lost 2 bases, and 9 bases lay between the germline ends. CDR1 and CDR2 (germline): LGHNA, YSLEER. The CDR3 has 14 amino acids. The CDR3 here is CASSQVSGTYEQYF. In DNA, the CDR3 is TGCGCCAGCAGCCAAGTCAGCGGAACCTACGAGCAGTACTTC.

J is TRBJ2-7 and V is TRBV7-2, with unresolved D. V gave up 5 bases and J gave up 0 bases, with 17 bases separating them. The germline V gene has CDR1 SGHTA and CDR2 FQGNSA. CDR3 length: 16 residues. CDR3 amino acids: CASSPEQYAGSYEQYF. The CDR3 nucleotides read TGTGCCAGCAGCCCTGAACAGTATGCTGGCTCCTACGAGCAGTACTTC.

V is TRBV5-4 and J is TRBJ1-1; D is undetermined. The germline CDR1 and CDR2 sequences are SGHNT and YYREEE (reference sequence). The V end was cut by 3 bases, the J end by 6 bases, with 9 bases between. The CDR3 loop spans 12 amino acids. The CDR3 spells CASSSRESEAFF. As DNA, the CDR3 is TGTGCCAGCAGCTCGAGGGAGTCTGAAGCTTTCTTT.

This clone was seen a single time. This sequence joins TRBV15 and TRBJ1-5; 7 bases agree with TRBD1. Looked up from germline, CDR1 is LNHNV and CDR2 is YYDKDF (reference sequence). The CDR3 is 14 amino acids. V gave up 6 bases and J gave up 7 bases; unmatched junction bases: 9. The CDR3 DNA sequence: TGTGCCACCAGTCCGACAGGGTCCCAACAGCCCCAGCATTTT. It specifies CATSPTGSQQPQHF.

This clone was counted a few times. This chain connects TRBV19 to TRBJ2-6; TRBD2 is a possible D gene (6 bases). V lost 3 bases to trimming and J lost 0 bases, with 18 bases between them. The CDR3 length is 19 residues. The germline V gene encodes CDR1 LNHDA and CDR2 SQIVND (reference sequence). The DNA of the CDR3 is TGTGCCAGTAGTATGGGAGGACGGCAAAGGGGCTCTGGGGCCAACGTCCTGACTTTC. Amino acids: CASSMGGRQRGSGANVLTF.

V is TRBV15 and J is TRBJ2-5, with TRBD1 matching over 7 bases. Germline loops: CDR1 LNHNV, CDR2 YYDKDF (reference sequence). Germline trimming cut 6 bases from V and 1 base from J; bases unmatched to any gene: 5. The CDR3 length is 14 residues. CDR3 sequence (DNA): TGTGCCACCAGTGACAGGGAATTCCAAGAGACCCAGTACTTC. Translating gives CATSDREFQETQYF.

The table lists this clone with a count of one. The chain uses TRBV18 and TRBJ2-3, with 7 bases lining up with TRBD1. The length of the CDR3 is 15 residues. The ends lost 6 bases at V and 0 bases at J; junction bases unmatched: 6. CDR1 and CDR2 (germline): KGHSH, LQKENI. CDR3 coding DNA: TGTGCCAGCTCCAAACCGGGACAGAGCACAGATACGCAGTATTTT. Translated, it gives CASSKPGQSTDTQYF.

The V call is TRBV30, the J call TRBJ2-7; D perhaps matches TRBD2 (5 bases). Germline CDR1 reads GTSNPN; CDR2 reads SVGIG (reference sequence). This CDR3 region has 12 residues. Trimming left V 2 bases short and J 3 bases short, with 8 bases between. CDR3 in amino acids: CAWSSEGYEQYF. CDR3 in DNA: TGTGCCTGGAGTTCTGAGGGCTACGAGCAGTACTTC.

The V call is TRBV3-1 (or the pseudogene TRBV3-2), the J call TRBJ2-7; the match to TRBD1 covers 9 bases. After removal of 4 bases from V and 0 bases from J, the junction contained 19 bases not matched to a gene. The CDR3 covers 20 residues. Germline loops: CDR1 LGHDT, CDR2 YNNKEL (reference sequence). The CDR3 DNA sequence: TGTGCCAGCAGCCGTACAGGGGGCCCCCCGATCCTCAGTCCCTCCTACGAGCAGTACTTC. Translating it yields CASSRTGGPPILSPSYEQYF.

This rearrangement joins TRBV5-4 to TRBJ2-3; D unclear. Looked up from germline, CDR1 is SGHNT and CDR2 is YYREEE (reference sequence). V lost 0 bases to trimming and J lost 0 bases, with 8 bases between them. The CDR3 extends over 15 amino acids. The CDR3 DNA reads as TGTGCCAGCAGCTTGGGGCTAGAGAGCACAGATACGCAGTATTTT. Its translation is CASSLGLESTDTQYF.

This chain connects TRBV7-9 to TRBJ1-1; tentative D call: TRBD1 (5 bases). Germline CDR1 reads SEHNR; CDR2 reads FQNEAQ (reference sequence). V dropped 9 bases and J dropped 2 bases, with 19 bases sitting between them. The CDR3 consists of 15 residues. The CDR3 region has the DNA TGTGCCAGTTCCGGACAAACCTCTTTTAACACTGAAGCTTTCTTT. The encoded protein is CASSGQTSFNTEAFF.

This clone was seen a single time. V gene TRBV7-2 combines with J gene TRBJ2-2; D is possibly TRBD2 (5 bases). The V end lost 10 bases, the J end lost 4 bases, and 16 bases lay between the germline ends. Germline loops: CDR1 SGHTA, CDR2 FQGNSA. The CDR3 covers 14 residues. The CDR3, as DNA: TGTGCCACCGGGAAGGGAGTCGGCACCGGGGAGCTGTTTTTT. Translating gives CATGKGVGTGELFF.

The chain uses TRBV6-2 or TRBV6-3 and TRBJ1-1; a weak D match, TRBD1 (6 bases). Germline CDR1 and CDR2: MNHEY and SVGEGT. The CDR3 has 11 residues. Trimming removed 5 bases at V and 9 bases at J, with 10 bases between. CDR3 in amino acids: CASSLGTQAFF. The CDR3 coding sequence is TGTGCCAGCAGTCTCGGGACACAAGCTTTCTTT.

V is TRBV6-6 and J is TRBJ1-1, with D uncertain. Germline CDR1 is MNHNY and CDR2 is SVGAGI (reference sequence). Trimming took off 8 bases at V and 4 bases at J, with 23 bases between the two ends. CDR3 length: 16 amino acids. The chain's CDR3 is CASARVPSEGGTEAFF. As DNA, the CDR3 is TGTGCCAGCGCCCGAGTACCGAGCGAGGGAGGCACTGAAGCTTTCTTT.